A single sample is the source of the 13 T cell receptor beta chains below, sequenced in a study of T cells after yellow fever vaccination. TCRdb itself ran the 5' RACE reads through MiXCR, one entry per CDR3 protein. In the table there are 620,000 or so distinct CDR3 sequences, approximately 13% of which are singletons. The specimen comprised PBMCs, sampled on the day of the yellow fever booster vaccination. The origin of the receptors is a man under 40 who received the YFV17D yellow fever vaccine.

This clonotype was observed a handful of times. This chain links TRBV5-1 with TRBJ1-2; a weak D match, TRBD1 (6 bases). Germline-derived CDR1 and CDR2 are SGHRS and YFSETQ. This CDR3 is built from 17 residues. The ends were cut back, 4 bases at V and 0 bases at J, with 19 bases in the middle. The CDR3 sequence is CASSRNIQGTANYGYTF. CDR3 bases: TGCGCCAGCAGCAGGAACATACAGGGTACAGCTAACTATGGCTACACCTTC. The whole variable domain, filled in from reference TRBV5-1 and TRBJ1-2, reads KAGVTQTPRYLIKTRGQQVTLSCSPISGHRSVSWYQQTPGQGLQFLFEYFSETQRNKGNFPGRFSGRQFSNSRSEMNVSTLELGDSALYLCASSRNIQGTANYGYTFGSGTRLTVV.

V and J are TRBV7-2 and TRBJ2-1; maybe TRBD1 (5 bases). The CDR3 covers 17 residues. Trimming left V 6 bases short and J 4 bases short, with 22 bases between. The germline V gene encodes CDR1 SGHTA and CDR2 FQGNSA. CDR3 coding DNA: TGTGCCAGCAGACCAAGCCTCAATCAAGGGGTTTACAATGAGCAGTTCTTC. Amino acids: CASRPSLNQGVYNEQFF.

This clonotype showed up just a few times. The gene calls are TRBV5-4 and TRBJ2-7; 12 bases line up with TRBD2. The CDR3 loop spans 17 amino acids. With 4 bases clipped from V and 0 bases from J, the junction kept 8 bases outside the gene matches. Germline V gene sequence: CDR1 SGHNT, CDR2 YYREEE (reference sequence). In DNA form, the CDR3 reads TGTGCCAGCAGCCTGTGGACTAGCGGGATGAGCTCCTACGAGCAGTACTTC. Protein: CASSLWTSGMSSYEQYF.

This rearrangement joins TRBV21-1 to TRBJ2-4; TRBD2, the D gene given by the table, was not confirmed from the DNA. TRBV21-1 is a known pseudogene. This CDR3 has 15 amino acids. CDR3 nucleotide sequence: TGTGCCAGCAACCCAACGAAGAGAAGGGAGAACATTCAGTACTTC. Its protein is CASNPTKRRENIQYF.

V gene TRBV10-2 combines with J gene TRBJ2-3, with TRBD1 identical over 11 bases. Trimming removed 7 bases from V and 6 bases from J; junction bases left unmatched: 12. From germline, CDR1 is WSHSY and CDR2 SAAADI. The CDR3 is made up of 16 amino acids. DNA of the CDR3: TGCGCCAGCACCCGGACAGGGGGCGTAAAGGGGGATACGCAGTATTTT. It codes for CASTRTGGVKGDTQYF.

CDR3 in amino acids: CASSPYNDEQYF. Here the CDR3 DNA reads TGTGCCAGCTCACCGTACAACGACGAGCAGTACTTC. The J gene is TRBJ2-7, the V gene TRBV18; D gene unclear. CDR1 KGHSH and CDR2 LQKENI come from the germline V gene. The V gene lost 3 bases and the J gene lost 5 bases, with 8 bases spanning the gap. The CDR3 covers 12 residues.

This clonotype has at least ten counts. The chain uses TRBV12-3 or TRBV12-4 and TRBJ2-2, with TRBD2 identical over 8 bases. The CDR3 spans 15 residues. V lost 6 bases to trimming and J lost 7 bases; unmatched junction nucleotides: 10. In DNA, the CDR3 is TGTGCCAGCAGCCAGCGGGAGTTCTTGGGCGGGGAGCTGTTTTTT. Protein: CASSQREFLGGELFF.

The chain carries TRBV20-1 and TRBJ2-1; D is possibly TRBD2 (6 bases). The CDR3 consists of 13 residues. Trimming pared 1 base from V and 15 bases from J, leaving 19 bases between. Germline lookup yields CDR1 DFQATT and CDR2 SNEGSKA (reference sequence). CDR3: CSARGNLAERAFF. The CDR3 nucleotides read TGCAGTGCTAGAGGAAACTTAGCGGAAAGGGCGTTCTTC.

This clonotype has only a few counts. The genes are TRBV4-3 and TRBJ2-1; 7 bases are shared with TRBD2. V was clipped by 0 bases and J by 6 bases; unmatched bases: 11. CDR1 LGHNA and CDR2 YSLEER come from the germline V gene. This CDR3 region has 17 residues. The CDR3 nucleotides are TGCGCCAGCAGCCAAGATCTTCTAGGGCGGGAGCGCAATGAGCAGTTCTTC. Encoded protein: CASSQDLLGRERNEQFF.

The table lists this clonotype with a few counts. This rearrangement joins TRBV5-1 to TRBJ2-7; TRBD2 aligns across 11 bases. V gave up 4 bases and J gave up 7 bases; unmatched junction bases: 10. The CDR3 has 15 residues. Germline V CDR1 and CDR2: SGHRS, YFSETQ. The CDR3, as DNA: TGCGCCAGCAGCAAGGGACTAGCGGAACTAGGGGAGCAGTACTTC. This sequence encodes CASSKGLAELGEQYF.

The chain combines TRBV18 with TRBJ2-7, with 12 nucleotides matching TRBD1. CDR3 length equals 17 residues. In germline, CDR1 is KGHSH, CDR2 LQKENI. V shed 5 bases, J shed 0 bases, and the junction held 8 bases outside the gene matches. The CDR3 region is CASSGSGTGGDSYEQYF. In DNA form, the CDR3 reads TGTGCCAGCTCAGGGTCCGGGACAGGGGGCGACTCCTACGAGCAGTACTTC.

This clonotype has only a few counts. V is TRBV7-9 and J is TRBJ1-1; a weak D match, TRBD1 (5 bases). This CDR3 is 16 amino acids long. The V end was cut by 5 bases, the J end by 4 bases, with 20 bases between. Germline V gene lookup returns CDR1 SEHNR and CDR2 FQNEAQ (reference sequence). The CDR3 reads CASSPPARQGPTEAFF. As DNA, the CDR3 is TGTGCCAGCAGCCCCCCCGCCCGGCAGGGACCCACTGAAGCTTTCTTT.

The sample holds a few counts of this clonotype. The chain is built from TRBV7-2 and TRBJ2-3, with TRBD1 matching 10 bases. Germline CDR1 SGHTA, CDR2 FQGNSA. V lost 3 bases, J lost 3 bases, and 9 bases stayed unmatched. The CDR3 length is 17 residues. The CDR3 DNA sequence: TGTGCCAGCAGCTTGCGGAGGACAGGGGGTCGGACAGATACGCAGTATTTT. Translating it yields CASSLRRTGGRTDTQYF.